Following are 25 T cell receptor beta chains from one sample sequenced in a study of blood T cell repertoires in COVID-19 (TCRdb year 2020). Libraries were prepared through the immunoSEQ multiplex PCR assay. TCRdb provides this immuneACCESS table in a form limited to in-frame rearrangements. Some clones are lacking; in checked studies, under half of them reflect an unresolved V gene, and why the rest are absent is not known. The sample includes hundreds of thousands of clones, with 90% observed a single time. 2.6% of the sample goes to the ten largest clones. The sequencing input was PBMCs or T cells enriched from blood (not recorded which). The receptors were sampled from a man in his 60s who had recovered from COVID-19.

The rearrangement uses TRBV7-9 and TRBJ1-3; possible D gene TRBD1, 6 bases. The V and J ends lost 5 bases and 0 bases respectively, with 11 bases between them. From germline, CDR1 is SEHNR and CDR2 FQNEAQ (reference sequence). There are 15 residues in the CDR3. The CDR3 here is CASSRQGSSGNTIYF. The CDR3 bases are TGTGCCAGCAGCCGTCAGGGGAGCTCTGGAAACACCATATATTTT.

The chain uses TRBV3-1 (or the pseudogene TRBV3-2) and TRBJ2-7; the match to TRBD1 covers 7 bases. The V and J ends lost 3 bases and 2 bases, in that order; junction bases with no gene match: 4. This CDR3 has 14 amino acids. Germline V gives CDR1 LGHDT, CDR2 YNNKEL (reference sequence). The CDR3 loop is CASSHSTGTYEQYF. Written as DNA, the CDR3 is TGTGCCAGCAGCCATTCGACAGGGACCTACGAGCAGTACTTC.

About this clone: A junction boundary mismatches the germline segment, possibly from a read error. The chain is built from TRBV7-7 and TRBJ2-5; the match to TRBD1 covers 8 bases. CDR1 is SSHAT, CDR2 FNYEAQ, per germline (reference sequence). This CDR3 is 21 amino acids long. CDR3 coding DNA: TGTGCTAGCAGCTTACACCTGGGGCGTGAGAAACAGGGGGGTCTACAAGAGACCCAGTACTTC. It encodes CASSLHLGREKQGGLQETQYF.

The rearrangement links TRBV7-2 to TRBJ1-3; D gene unclear. The V and J ends lost 5 bases and 0 bases respectively, with 5 bases between them. This CDR3 has 13 amino acids. Germline loops: CDR1 SGHTA, CDR2 FQGNSA. CDR3: CASSVSSGNTIYF. As DNA, the CDR3 is TGTGCCAGCAGCGTCAGCTCTGGAAACACCATATATTTT.

This chain joins TRBV19 and TRBJ2-7; D perhaps matches TRBD2 (6 bases). Germline CDR1 and CDR2: LNHDA and SQIVND (reference sequence). The CDR3 has 14 residues. The V gene lost 3 bases and the J gene lost 2 bases, with 11 bases spanning the gap. CDR3 nucleotide sequence: TGTGCCAGTAGTATGCTTAGCGGCCCCTACGAGCAGTACTTC. As protein: CASSMLSGPYEQYF.

The J gene is TRBJ2-1, the V gene TRBV4-3; weak D call: TRBD2 (5 bases). The CDR3 extends over 12 amino acids. The V gene lost 0 bases and the J gene lost 9 bases, with 6 bases spanning the gap. The germline V gene has CDR1 LGHNA and CDR2 YSLEER. The CDR3 spells CASSQEGVEQFF. CDR3 coding DNA: TGCGCCAGCAGCCAAGAGGGAGTTGAGCAGTTCTTC.

The chain uses TRBV2 and TRBJ1-1; D may be TRBD1 (5 bases). Trimming shortened V by 7 bases and J by 0 bases, and 12 bases separated the two germline ends. This CDR3 has 14 residues. CDR1 is SNHLY and CDR2 is FYNNEI in the germline V gene. CDR3 sequence reads: CASTPGIVNTEAFF. The CDR3 coding sequence is TGTGCCAGCACCCCAGGGATAGTGAACACTGAAGCTTTCTTT.

The chain combines TRBV5-1 with TRBJ2-2, with 10 nucleotides matching TRBD2. Looked up from germline, CDR1 is SGHRS and CDR2 is YFSETQ. The length of the CDR3 is 16 residues. With 2 bases clipped from V and 3 bases from J, the junction kept 4 bases outside the gene matches. The CDR3 region is CASSFSGRSDTGELFF. The CDR3 nucleotides read TGCGCCAGCAGCTTTAGCGGGAGGTCTGACACCGGGGAGCTGTTTTTT.

The chain couples TRBV7-9 to TRBJ2-3, with unresolved D. V gave up 2 bases and J gave up 0 bases, with 12 bases separating them. This CDR3 has 16 residues. The germline V gene encodes CDR1 SEHNR and CDR2 FQNEAQ (reference sequence). CDR3 protein: CASSLNIRTSTDTQYF. The CDR3 DNA reads as TGTGCCAGCAGCTTAAATATAAGAACTAGCACAGATACGCAGTATTTT.

The rearrangement uses TRBV15 and TRBJ1-5; D gene unclear. Germline V gene lookup returns CDR1 LNHNV and CDR2 YYDKDF (reference sequence). The CDR3 spans 14 residues. V was cut by 3 bases and J by 5 bases, with 11 bases left in between. For the CDR3, the DNA is TGTGCCACCAGCAGCAAGAGGGATTATCAGCCCCAGCATTTT. Translation gives CATSSKRDYQPQHF.

This chain connects TRBV3-1 (or the pseudogene TRBV3-2) to TRBJ1-5; 9 bases are shared with TRBD1. The trim removed 4 bases at V and 2 bases at J, leaving 9 bases unmatched. CDR1 is LGHDT, CDR2 YNNKEL, per germline (reference sequence). The length of the CDR3 is 17 residues. The CDR3, as DNA: TGTGCCAGCAGCCCAGGGACAGGGTTCGGCGGCAATCAGCCCCAGCATTTT. Its protein product is CASSPGTGFGGNQPQHF.

The chain employs TRBV18 and TRBJ2-5; 10 positions match TRBD2. In germline, CDR1 is KGHSH, CDR2 LQKENI. The V and J ends lost 2 bases and 3 bases, in that order; junction bases with no gene match: 0. The CDR3 is made up of 14 amino acids. The CDR3 spells CASSPGLAEETQYF. The CDR3 nucleotides read TGTGCCAGCTCACCAGGACTAGCGGAAGAGACCCAGTACTTC.

The chain has TRBV6-5 and TRBJ1-6; D is unclear. V was shortened by 5 bases and J by 5 bases, with 13 bases between the two germline ends. The CDR3 runs 15 residues. Per germline, CDR1 MNHEY and CDR2 SVGAGI. The DNA for the CDR3 is TGTGCCAGCAGTAGCCGGGGAACCAATAATTCACCCCTCCACTTT. Protein product: CASSSRGTNNSPLHF.

The chain is built from TRBV7-8 and TRBJ2-2, with 9 bases aligning to TRBD2. Germline CDR1 and CDR2: SGHVS and FQNEAQ. V shed 2 bases and J 7 bases; nucleotides not matched to a gene: 11. This CDR3 has 17 amino acids. CDR3 DNA sequence: TGTGCCAGCAGCTTACGGGGACCGGGACTAGCAGGCGGGGAGCTGTTTTTT. Its translation: CASSLRGPGLAGGELFF.

The V and J genes are TRBV3-1 (or the pseudogene TRBV3-2) and TRBJ2-1, with 10 bases lining up with TRBD2. Germline CDR1 and CDR2: LGHDT and YNNKEL (reference sequence). There are 14 residues in the CDR3. Trimming removed 4 bases from V and 9 bases from J; junction bases left unmatched: 6. CDR3 DNA: TGTGCCAGCAGCCCAGGACTAGCGGTTACTGAGCAGTTCTTC. This sequence encodes CASSPGLAVTEQFF.

Worth noting for this clone: The junction shows a germline mismatch at one end, possibly a read error. The CDR3 loop reads CASREGGLTQYF. DNA of the CDR3: TGTGCCAGCAGGGAAGGGGGACTGACGCAGTATTTT. V gene TRBV6-1 combines with J gene TRBJ2-3; D possibly matches TRBD1 or TRBD2 (6 bases each). Looked up from germline, CDR1 is MNHNS and CDR2 is SASEGT. CDR3 length: 12 amino acids.

The chain has TRBV19 and TRBJ2-3, with 12 bases matching TRBD2. This CDR3 comprises 17 residues. V lost 6 bases and J lost 3; bases outside the gene matches: 10. The germline CDR1 and CDR2 sequences are LNHDA and SQIVND (reference sequence). CDR3 in amino acids: CASSAALAGGLTDTQYF. The CDR3 bases are TGTGCCAGTAGCGCGGCCCTAGCGGGAGGGCTAACAGATACGCAGTATTTT. The full variable domain, with the rest looked up from reference TRBV19 and TRBJ2-3, is DGGITQSPKYLFRKEGQNVTLSCEQNLNHDAMYWYRQDPGQGLRLIYYSQIVNDFQKGDIAEGYSVSREKKESFPLTVTSAQKNPTAFYLCASSAALAGGLTDTQYFGPGTRLTVL.

This clone was observed a few times. V and J are TRBV6-5 and TRBJ1-3; D unresolved. The CDR3 contains 15 residues. Per the germline V gene, CDR1 is MNHEY and CDR2 is SVGAGI. V was shortened by 4 bases and J by 0 bases, with 10 bases between the two germline ends. The CDR3 protein is CASSSEHLSGNTIYF. In DNA form, the CDR3 reads TGTGCCAGCAGTTCCGAACACCTCTCTGGAAACACCATATATTTT.

This chain connects TRBV9 to TRBJ1-4; D might be TRBD1 (5 bases). The germline CDR1 and CDR2 sequences are SGDLS and YYNGEE. The CDR3 extends over 15 amino acids. V was shortened by 4 bases and J by 5 bases, with 15 bases between the two germline ends. The DNA for the CDR3 is TGTGCCAGCAGCTCCGGGGGGGTACCGAATGAAAAACTGTTTTTT. Its protein is CASSSGGVPNEKLFF.

This chain links TRBV6-5 with TRBJ1-4; no reliable D call. This CDR3 is built from 14 residues. The ends were cut back, 6 bases at V and 7 bases at J, with 15 bases in the middle. CDR1 MNHEY and CDR2 SVGAGI come from the germline V gene. The CDR3 loop is CASRSGGSSEKLFF. In DNA form, the CDR3 reads TGTGCCAGCAGGTCGGGTGGGTCGAGTGAAAAACTGTTTTTT.

The chain couples TRBV2 to TRBJ2-3, with D tentatively TRBD1 (6 bases). Germline CDR1 reads SNHLY; CDR2 reads FYNNEI. V was pared by 4 bases and J by 3 bases, with 11 bases between. This CDR3 spans 14 amino acids. The CDR3 is CASSATGNTDTQYF. The CDR3 coding sequence is TGTGCCAGCAGTGCTACAGGGAATACAGATACGCAGTATTTT.

This clone has only one observation. The chain recombines TRBV12-3 or TRBV12-4 with TRBJ2-7; D is ambiguous. V was pared by 3 bases and J by 3 bases, with 6 bases between. This CDR3 is 12 amino acids long. CDR3 coding DNA: TGTGCCAGCAGTTTGTCCGTCTACGAGCAGTACTTC. Translation: CASSLSVYEQYF.

This clone was detected only a few times. The chain uses TRBV6-4 and TRBJ1-6, with TRBD1 matching over 9 bases. This CDR3 is built from 15 residues. Germline trimming cut 4 bases from V and 10 bases from J; bases unmatched to any gene: 8. Per the germline V gene, CDR1 is MRHNA and CDR2 is SNTAGT. Written as DNA, the CDR3 is TGTGCCAGCAGTGCGGGACAGGGTTGGGGCTCACCCCTCCACTTT. It translates to CASSAGQGWGSPLHF.

The V and J genes are TRBV20-1 and TRBJ2-7; perhaps TRBD1 as D (5 bases). The CDR3 has 14 amino acids. V was trimmed by 3 bases and J by 6 bases, leaving 18 bases between them. In germline, CDR1 is DFQATT, CDR2 SNEGSKA (reference sequence). The DNA for the CDR3 is TGCAGTGCTAGTTCAGACAGCCCTGTTCCCGAGCAGTACTTC. Translating it yields CSASSDSPVPEQYF.

This clone was found once. The CDR3 reads CASSGLPPAQYF. The CDR3 DNA sequence: TGTGCCAGCAGTGGACTCCCCCCTGCCCAGTACTTC. This chain connects TRBV12-3 or TRBV12-4 to TRBJ2-5; possible D gene TRBD2, 5 bases. Trimming cost V 5 bases and J 9 bases, with 13 bases left between them. The CDR3 spans 12 residues.